This TCR beta chain was sequenced in a study of read filtering for tumor transcriptome and immune sequencing. This library used 300 to 450 ng RNA and molecular barcoded adaptors spanning alpha/delta and beta/gamma chains. MiXCR, run by TCRdb on the reads, gives a single entry per CDR3 protein. Of 62,000 or so distinct CDR3 sequences listed, approximately 22% are singletons. To note about this clonotype: With a much larger clone just one base away, this may be a read error.

Germline V gene lookup returns CDR1 DFQATT and CDR2 SNEGSKA (reference sequence). The CDR3 length is 12 residues. The sample taken for sequencing was a population of CD138-negative cells sorted from bone marrow. This sequence joins TRBV20-1 and TRBJ1-5; D is unclear. This TCR was recovered from a donor over 35 with multiple myeloma. CDR3 sequence (DNA): TGCAGTGCTAGAGATGATGGCCAGCTCCAGCATTTT. It is translated as CSARDDGQLQHF.